This T cell receptor (beta chain) derives from a study of CD8 T cells in Susac syndrome (dated by TCRdb to about 2019). Regarding the complete study: Repertoire sequencing was used to test whether CD8+ T cell activation and differentiation in Susac syndrome was antigen driven. The clonality of the CD8+ T cell repertoire was compared across 12 healthy donors, around 14 Susac syndrome patients and under 18 multiple sclerosis patients. Paper-wide results and their limitations: The study acknowledged that relatively few individuals were included in the TCR sequencing and HLA analysis.

RNA was extracted using the RNeasy kit, and about 0.45 to 1 microgram was reverse transcribed with random hexamers. TCR beta CDR3 regions were amplified with the immunoSEQ multiplex PCR assay covering 54 Vbeta and 13 Jbeta segments. PCR amplification bias was corrected using a synthetic template baseline for primer optimization and computational correction. Concerning the study's data processing: Reads were annotated to V, D and J genes according to IMGT and were analyzed with immunoSEQ Analyzer, with only productive sequences retained. Clonality was calculated as one minus the Shannon entropy normalized by log2 of the number of productive unique sequences. For each patient and control, public and private clones were evaluated among the 100 most prevalent clones. Clones were defined as Susac-specific if absent from the healthy and MS cohorts, from around 1,000 published viral clones and from other ImmuneACCESS disease sequences. The public sequencing data were trimmed at Q25 with fastp and processed into clonotypes with MiXCR by TCRdb, which kept only in-frame beta chains. Rows with a matching CDR3 protein are joined into one entry that keeps the most common DNA and genes. These V and J calls rely on TCRdb rather than the paper's analysis. This sample lists 170,000 or so distinct CDR3 sequences; 85% to 95% were detected once. The ten largest clonotypes hold roughly 0.16% of the sample.

High-throughput TCR beta sequencing profiled peripheral blood CD8+ and CD4+ T cells from healthy donors, Susac syndrome patients and multiple sclerosis patients. The multiple sclerosis controls were treatment-naive patients whose relapsing-remitting disease, either stable or active, fulfilled the revised McDonald criteria. Bulk CD8+ and CD4+ T cells were purified magnetically by negative isolation, whereas CD8+ TEMRA cells were enriched by FACS. Blood was collected in EDTA tubes and processed within 24 hours, with PBMCs isolated through density gradient centrifugation. PBMCs destined for TCR sequencing were cryopreserved in liquid nitrogen and later thawed in a 37 °C water bath. A purity of at least 90% was achieved for sorted or isolated CD4+, CD8+ and CD8+ TEMRA cells. Comment on this clonotype: What antigen it recognizes has not been identified. The record has no base qualities; no much larger clone is one base away.

Inclusive of the bounding cysteine and phenylalanine, the CDR3 is 15 residues long. Only the CDR3 DNA stays, 45 bases, in frame from base 1. CDR1 and CDR2 are read off the germline V gene (reference sequence) as LNHDA and SQIVND. V lost 4 bases and J lost 0 bases; the stretch between them is 10 bases long. In this chain, TRBV19 is recombined with TRBJ1-5; matching of 5 bases hints at TRBD1 as the D gene. Sequences were obtained from CD8+ T cells from PBMCs. The receptor was isolated from a human donor with multiple sclerosis. The nucleotide sequence is given as TGTGCCAGTAGTAGCCGCAGGGATAGCAATCAGCCCCAGCATTTT. Translated, this is CASSSRRDSNQPQHF.